The present T cell receptor beta chain was sequenced within a study of blood T cell repertoires in COVID-19. Sequencing used immunoSEQ multiplex PCR; TCRdb keeps in-frame clones, though not all of them. The table has 150,000 to 200,000 clones, 86% seen once. Trimming shortened V by 4 bases and J by 9 bases, and 16 bases separated the two germline ends. CDR3 size: 15 residues. Per germline, CDR1 LGHNA and CDR2 YSLEER. This chain uses TRBV4-3 with TRBJ1-6; the D is unclear. The sample was peripheral blood. This TCR was sampled from a woman in her seventies with acute or convalescent COVID-19. CDR3 DNA sequence: TGCGCCAGCAGCCCGGATGCGGGGATCCGTTCACCCCTCCACTTT. It yields the protein CASSPDAGIRSPLHF.